The TCR beta chain described here comes from a study of T cell responses to AZD1222 COVID-19 vaccine. Study observations and caveats: All repertoire sampling was performed exclusively after the peak T cell response. Vaccine-associated CD4 TCRs spanned spike, dominant at 160-218 and 743-854. Only a handful of AZD1222 recipients, more than five in all, had baseline seropositivity. Two AZD1222 administrations were followed by greater Spike-specific TCR breadth and depth.

Germline assignment: CDR1 SGHDN and CDR2 FVKESK. The CDR3 has 20 residues. Trimming removed 4 bases from V and 5 bases from J; junction bases left unmatched: 19. Clones were sequenced by immunoSEQ multiplex PCR, and TCRdb holds only the in-frame ones, with some missing. The repertoire holds about 160,000 clones, with around 94% as singletons. To note about this clone: What it binds is not known.

The source material was peripheral blood, sampled on day 0 of AZD1222 vaccination. The clonotype comes from an adult in good health. This chain links TRBV14 with TRBJ2-2; 10 bases line up with TRBD2. In DNA, the CDR3 is TGTGCCAGCAGCCTCCTGAGGGCCGGGTGGATAGCGGGAGGAACCGGGGAGCTGTTTTTT. Translation gives CASSLLRAGWIAGGTGELFF.